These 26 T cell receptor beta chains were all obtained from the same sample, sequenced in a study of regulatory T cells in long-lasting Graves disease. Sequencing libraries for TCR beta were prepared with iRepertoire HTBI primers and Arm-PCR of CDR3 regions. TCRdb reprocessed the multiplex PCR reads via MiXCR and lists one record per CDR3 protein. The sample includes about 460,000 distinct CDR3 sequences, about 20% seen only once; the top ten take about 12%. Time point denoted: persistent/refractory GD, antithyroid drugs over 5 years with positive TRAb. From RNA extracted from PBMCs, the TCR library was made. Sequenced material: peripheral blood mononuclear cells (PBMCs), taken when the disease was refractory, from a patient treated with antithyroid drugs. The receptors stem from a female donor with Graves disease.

The CDR3 DNA is TGCGCCAGCAGCCAAGAGAACAGTCGGGAAAAACTGTTTTTT. This codes for CASSQENSREKLFF. The rearrangement uses TRBV4-3 and TRBJ1-4; no firm D call. The CDR3 is made up of 14 amino acids. The germline V gene has CDR1 LGHNA and CDR2 YSLEER. The ends were cut back, 0 bases at V and 8 bases at J, with 10 bases in the middle.

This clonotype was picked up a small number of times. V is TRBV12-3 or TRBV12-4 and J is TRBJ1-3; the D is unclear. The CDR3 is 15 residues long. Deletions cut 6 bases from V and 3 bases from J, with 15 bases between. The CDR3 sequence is CASSPNSAGGNTIYF. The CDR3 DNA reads TGTGCCAGCAGCCCTAACAGCGCTGGTGGAAACACCATATATTTT.

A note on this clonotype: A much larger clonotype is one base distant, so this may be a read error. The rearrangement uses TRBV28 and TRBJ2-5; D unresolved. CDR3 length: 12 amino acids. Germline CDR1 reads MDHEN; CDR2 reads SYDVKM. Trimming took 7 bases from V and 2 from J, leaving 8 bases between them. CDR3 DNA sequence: TGTGCCAGCATCGGGCAGCAAGAGACCCAGTACTTC. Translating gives CASIGQQETQYF.

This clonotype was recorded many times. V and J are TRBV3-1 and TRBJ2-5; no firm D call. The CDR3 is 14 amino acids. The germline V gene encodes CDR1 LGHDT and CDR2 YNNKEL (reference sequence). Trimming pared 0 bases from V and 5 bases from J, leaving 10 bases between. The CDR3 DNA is TGTGCCAGCAGCCAAGACTACTTCGGGGAGACCCAGTACTTC. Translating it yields CASSQDYFGETQYF.

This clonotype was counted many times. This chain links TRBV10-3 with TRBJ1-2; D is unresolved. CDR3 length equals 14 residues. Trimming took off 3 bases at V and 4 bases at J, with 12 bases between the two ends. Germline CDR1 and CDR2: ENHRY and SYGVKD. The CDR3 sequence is CAISELQKSYGYTF. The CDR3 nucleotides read TGTGCCATCAGTGAACTACAGAAGAGCTATGGCTACACCTTC.

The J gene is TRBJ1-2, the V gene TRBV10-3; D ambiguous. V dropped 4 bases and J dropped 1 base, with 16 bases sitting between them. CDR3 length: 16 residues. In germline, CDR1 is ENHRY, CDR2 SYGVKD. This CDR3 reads CAISVYGVRFNYGYTF. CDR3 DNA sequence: TGTGCCATCAGTGTTTACGGAGTCAGATTTAACTATGGCTACACCTTC.

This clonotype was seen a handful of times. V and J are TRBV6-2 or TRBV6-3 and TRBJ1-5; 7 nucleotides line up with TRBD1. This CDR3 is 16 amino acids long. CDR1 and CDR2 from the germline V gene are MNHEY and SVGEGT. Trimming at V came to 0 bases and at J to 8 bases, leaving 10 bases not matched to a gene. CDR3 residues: CASSYSKRLQGEPQHF. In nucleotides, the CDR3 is TGTGCCAGCAGTTACTCGAAAAGGCTGCAGGGGGAGCCCCAGCATTTT.

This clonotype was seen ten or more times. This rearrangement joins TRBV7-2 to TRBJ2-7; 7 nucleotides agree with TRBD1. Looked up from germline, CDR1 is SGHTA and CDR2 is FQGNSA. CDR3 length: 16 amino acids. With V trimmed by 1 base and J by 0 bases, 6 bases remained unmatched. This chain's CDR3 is CASSLGGTASSYEQYF. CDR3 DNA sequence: TGTGCCAGCAGCTTAGGAGGGACAGCCAGCTCCTACGAGCAGTACTTC.

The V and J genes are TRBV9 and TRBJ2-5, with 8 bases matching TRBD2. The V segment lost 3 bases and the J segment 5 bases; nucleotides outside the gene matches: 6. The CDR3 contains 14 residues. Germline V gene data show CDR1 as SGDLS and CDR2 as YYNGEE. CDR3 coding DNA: TGTGCCAGCAGCGCCGGACTAGCTGAGGAGACCCAGTACTTC. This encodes CASSAGLAEETQYF. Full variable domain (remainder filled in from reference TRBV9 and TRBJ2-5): DSGVTQTPKHLITATGQRVTLRCSPRSGDLSVYWYQQSLDQGLQFLIQYYNGEERAKGNILERFSAQQFPDLHSELNLSSLELGDSALYFCASSAGLAEETQYFGPGTRLLVL.

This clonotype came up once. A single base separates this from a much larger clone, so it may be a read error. CDR3 region: CASSRLEGGYTF. CDR3 bases: TGCGCCAGCAGCCGGCTTGAAGGAGGCTACACCTTC. The chain couples TRBV4-3 to TRBJ1-2; D not resolved. Trimming shortened V by 4 bases and J by 8 bases, and 11 bases separated the two germline ends. In germline, CDR1 is LGHNA, CDR2 YSLEER. The CDR3 is 12 amino acids.

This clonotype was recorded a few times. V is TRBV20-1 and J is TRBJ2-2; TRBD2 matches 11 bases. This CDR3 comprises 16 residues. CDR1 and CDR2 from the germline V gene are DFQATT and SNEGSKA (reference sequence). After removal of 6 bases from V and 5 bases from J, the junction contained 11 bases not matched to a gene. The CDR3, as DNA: TGCAGTGCCAAGCCGCTAGCGGGAGGTAGGACCGGGGAGCTGTTTTTT. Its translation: CSAKPLAGGRTGELFF.

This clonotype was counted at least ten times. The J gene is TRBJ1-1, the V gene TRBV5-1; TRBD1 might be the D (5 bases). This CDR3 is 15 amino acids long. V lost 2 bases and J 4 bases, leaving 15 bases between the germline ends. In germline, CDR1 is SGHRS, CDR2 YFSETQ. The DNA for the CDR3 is TGCGCCAGCAGCTTCTGGGAGGGGCTGAGCACTGAAGCTTTCTTT. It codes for CASSFWEGLSTEAFF.

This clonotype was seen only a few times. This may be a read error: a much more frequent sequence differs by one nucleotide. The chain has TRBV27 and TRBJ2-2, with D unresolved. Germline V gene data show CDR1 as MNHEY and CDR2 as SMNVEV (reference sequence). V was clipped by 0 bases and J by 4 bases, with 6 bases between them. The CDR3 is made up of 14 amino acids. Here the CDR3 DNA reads TGTGCCAGCAGTTTATCCGAGCGCACCGGGGAGCTGTTTTTT. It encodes CASSLSERTGELFF.

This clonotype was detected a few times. The CDR3 nucleotides read TGTGCCAGCAGCTTGGACTCACTGAGCTCCTACGAGCAGTACTTC. Residues: CASSLDSLSSYEQYF. The genes are TRBV11-2 and TRBJ2-7; TRBD2 is a possible D gene (5 bases). The V end was cut by 3 bases, the J end by 0 bases, with 12 bases between. The length of the CDR3 is 15 residues. CDR1 and CDR2 from the germline V gene are SGHAT and FQNNGV.

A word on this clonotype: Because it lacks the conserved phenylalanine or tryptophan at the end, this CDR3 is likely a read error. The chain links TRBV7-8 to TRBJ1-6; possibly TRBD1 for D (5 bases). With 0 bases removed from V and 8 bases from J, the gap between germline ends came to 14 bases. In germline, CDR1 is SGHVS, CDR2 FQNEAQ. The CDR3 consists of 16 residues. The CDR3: CASSLAGTRLHSPLHL. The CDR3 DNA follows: TGTGCCAGCAGCTTAGCCGGGACGAGATTACATTCACCCCTCCACCTT.

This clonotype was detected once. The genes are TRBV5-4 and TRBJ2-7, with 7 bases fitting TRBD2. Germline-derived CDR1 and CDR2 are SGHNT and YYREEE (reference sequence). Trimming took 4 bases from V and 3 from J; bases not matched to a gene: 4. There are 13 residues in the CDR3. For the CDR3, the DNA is TGTGCCAGCAGCGCGGGGGACCGCTACGAGCAGTACTTC. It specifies CASSAGDRYEQYF.

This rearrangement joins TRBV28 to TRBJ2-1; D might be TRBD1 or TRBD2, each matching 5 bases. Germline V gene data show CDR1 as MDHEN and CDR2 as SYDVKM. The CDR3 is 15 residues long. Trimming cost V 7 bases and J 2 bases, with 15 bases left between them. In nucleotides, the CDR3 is TGTGCCAGCACCTTGAGGGGTAGTGCCTACAATGAGCAGTTCTTC. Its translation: CASTLRGSAYNEQFF.

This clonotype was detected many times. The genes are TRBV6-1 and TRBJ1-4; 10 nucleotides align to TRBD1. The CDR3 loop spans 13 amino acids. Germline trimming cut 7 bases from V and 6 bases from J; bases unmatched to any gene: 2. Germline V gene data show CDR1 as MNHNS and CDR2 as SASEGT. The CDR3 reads CASTGTGDEKLFF. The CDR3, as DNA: TGTGCCAGCACGGGGACAGGGGATGAAAAACTGTTTTTT.

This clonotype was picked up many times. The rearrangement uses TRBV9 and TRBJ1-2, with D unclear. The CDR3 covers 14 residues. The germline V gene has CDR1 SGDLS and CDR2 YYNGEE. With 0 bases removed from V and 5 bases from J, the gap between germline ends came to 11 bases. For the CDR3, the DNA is TGTGCCAGCAGCGTAGCTCCGAGCGAGTATGGCTACACCTTC. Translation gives CASSVAPSEYGYTF.

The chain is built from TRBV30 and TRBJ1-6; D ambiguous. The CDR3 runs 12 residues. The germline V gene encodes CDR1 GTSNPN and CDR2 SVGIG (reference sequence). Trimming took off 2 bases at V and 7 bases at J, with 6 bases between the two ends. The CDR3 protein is CAWSIRNSPLHF. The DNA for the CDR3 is TGTGCCTGGAGTATAAGGAATTCACCCCTCCACTTT. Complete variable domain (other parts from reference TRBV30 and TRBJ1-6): SQTIHQWPATLVQPVGSPLSLECTVEGTSNPNLYWYRQAAGRGLQLLFYSVGIGQISSEVPQNLSASRPQDRQFILSSKKLLLSDSGFYLCAWSIRNSPLHFGNGTRLTVT.

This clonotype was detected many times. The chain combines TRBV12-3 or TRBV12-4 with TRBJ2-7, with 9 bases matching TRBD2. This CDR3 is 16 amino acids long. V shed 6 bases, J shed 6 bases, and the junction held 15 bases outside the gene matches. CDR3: CASRGTGGRAPGEQYF. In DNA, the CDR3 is TGTGCCAGCAGAGGAACTGGCGGGAGGGCCCCCGGCGAGCAGTACTTC.

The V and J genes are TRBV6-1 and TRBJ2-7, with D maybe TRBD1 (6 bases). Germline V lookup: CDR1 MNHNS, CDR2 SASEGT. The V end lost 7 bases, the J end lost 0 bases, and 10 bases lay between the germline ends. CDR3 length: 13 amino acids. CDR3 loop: CASTSGVSYEQYF. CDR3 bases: TGTGCCAGCACCTCAGGGGTCTCCTACGAGCAGTACTTC.

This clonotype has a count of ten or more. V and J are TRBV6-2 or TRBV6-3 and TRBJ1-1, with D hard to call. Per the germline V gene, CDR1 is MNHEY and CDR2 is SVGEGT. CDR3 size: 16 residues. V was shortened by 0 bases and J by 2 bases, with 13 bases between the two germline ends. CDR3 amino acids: CASSYSSGEGNTEAFF. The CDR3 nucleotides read TGTGCCAGCAGTTACTCGAGCGGGGAGGGTAACACTGAAGCTTTCTTT.

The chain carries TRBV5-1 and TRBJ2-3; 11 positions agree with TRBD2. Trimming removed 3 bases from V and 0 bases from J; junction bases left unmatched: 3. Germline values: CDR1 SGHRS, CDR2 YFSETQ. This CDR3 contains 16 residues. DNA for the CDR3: TGCGCCAGCAGCTCGGGACTAGCGGCCAGCACAGATACGCAGTATTTT. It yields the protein CASSSGLAASTDTQYF.

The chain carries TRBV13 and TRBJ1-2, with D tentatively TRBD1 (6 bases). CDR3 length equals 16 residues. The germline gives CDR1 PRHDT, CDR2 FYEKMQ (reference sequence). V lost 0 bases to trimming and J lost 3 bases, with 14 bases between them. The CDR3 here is CASSLGQGQLDYGYTF. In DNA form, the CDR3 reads TGTGCCAGCAGCTTAGGCCAGGGGCAGTTGGACTATGGCTACACCTTC. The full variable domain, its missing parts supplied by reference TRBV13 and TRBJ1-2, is AAGVIQSPRHLIKEKRETATLKCYPIPRHDTVYWYQQGPGQDPQFLISFYEKMQSDKGSIPDRFSAQQFSDYHSELNMSSLELGDSALYFCASSLGQGQLDYGYTFGSGTRLTVV.

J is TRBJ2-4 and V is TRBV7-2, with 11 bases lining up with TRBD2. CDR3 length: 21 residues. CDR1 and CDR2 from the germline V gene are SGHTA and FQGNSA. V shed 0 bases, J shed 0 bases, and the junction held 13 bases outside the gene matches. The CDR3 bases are TGTGCCAGCAGCTTAGCCATTAGCGGGGGGGCCATGCCTCTAGCCAAAAACATTCAGTACTTC. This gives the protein CASSLAISGGAMPLAKNIQYF.